This T cell receptor beta chain is drawn from a study of T-cell reconstitution after alpha-beta-depleted transplantation in children. Whole-study results and caveats: Certain patients had high TCRbeta diversity at day 60, and it came from recipient T cells and thymic progenitors that survived.

Germline V gene lookup returns CDR1 DFQATT and CDR2 SNEGSKA (reference sequence). The CDR3 totals 12 residues. V was cut by 1 base and J by 5 bases, with 6 bases left in between. This clonotype was counted ten times or more. Antigen unknown. Construction of the TCRbeta library involved unique molecular identifiers. TCRdb re-called the PCR reads through MiXCR, storing one row per CDR3 protein. The sample holds tens of thousands of distinct CDR3 sequences, around 8.8% seen once. The origin of this receptor is a male patient between 2 and 15 years old who had a stem cell transplant for chronic granulomatous disease, so the T cells may come from the graft donor. This chain joins TRBV20-1 and TRBJ2-1; D is unresolved. This specimen consisted of PBMCs, mostly from graft donor cells, obtained 60 days after TCRalphabeta/CD19-depleted stem cell transplant. The CDR3 sequence: CSARVRDNEQFF. The CDR3 DNA follows: TGCAGTGCTAGAGTCCGCGACAATGAGCAGTTCTTC.